This T cell receptor beta chain derives from a study of cytomegalovirus exposure and HLA in healthy donors (dated by TCRdb to about 2017). Notes on the research overall: An earlier analysis of 587 of the donors reported 276 Gb of sequence data and some 110 million unique TCR beta sequences obtained from about 170 million T cells. An earlier analysis of around 580 of the donors used high-throughput TCR beta sequencing to judge whether each TCR beta V gene segment behaved as functional or pseudogenic. To predict cytomegalovirus infection status, the study brought together high-throughput TCR immunosequencing, statistical association of individual TCRs with disease status, and machine learning. In a later analysis, previously published TCR beta repertoires from several hundred donors were re-analyzed and high-resolution HLA genotyping was added so that TCR occurrence patterns could be studied. Besides the first cohort of roughly 700 subjects, a separate validation cohort made up of 120 different subjects was used. Among some 400 genotyped donors of the cohort, an average of around 240,000 unique TCR beta nucleotide sequences was sequenced per donor, of which 15% to 20% were non-productive. The study used immunosequencing to profile the T cell repertoires of some 600 subjects and linked those repertoires to cytomegalovirus serostatus. All discovery cohort repertoires had been generated using a single sequencing platform. Typing coverage varied by locus: roughly 620-640 donors for A, B, C, DRB1 and DQB1; approximately 520 for DQA1; 606 for DPA1; more than 450 for DPB1. The genetic ancestry cluster associated with self-reported Caucasian donors included approximately 85% of the 398 genotyped donors. Both class I and class II loci were covered by HLA typing, at four-digit resolution. The later analysis used no new phenotypic data to find candidate immune exposures, relying instead on TCR beta sequences and their occurrence across donors. Genome-wide SNP genotypes for about three fifths of the roughly 670 donors were used in a later genetic analysis, which treated that subset as a discovery cohort. The study aimed to test whether signatures of past pathogen exposure could be identified by cataloging public T cell receptors. An early release that covered 500 to 800 HLA-typed donors contained about 300 gigabases of sequencing data and about 93 million unique TCR sequences. Donor age, sex, ethnicity and CMV serostatus were collected together with the repertoire data. About five DR-DQ haplotypes were handled as single units for association and clustering because linkage in the cohort was strong.

The full study reports these points: Specific HLA alleles were associated with over 15,000 TCR beta sequences at a false discovery rate of 0.05 in a later analysis. According to a later analysis, parvovirus B19, influenza, CMV and Epstein-Barr virus appeared linked to several top co-occurrence clusters. An association between a missense DCLRE1C variant and V-gene and J-gene trimming of TCR beta chains was found in a later genetic analysis and replicated in an independent cohort. In a later analysis, the rate of TCR association differed among HLA loci, with DRB1 alleles having the most associated TCRs and HLA-C alleles having the fewest. Because counts were too low, around 18 rarely observed V segments, including chromosome 9 orphons, were left out of the earlier analysis of several hundred of the donors. A further reported finding was that TCR beta sequences accurately predicted the HLA-A and HLA-B alleles for most subjects in the first cohort. The presence/absence analyses assumed that sequencing depth was roughly uniform across donors, and that assumption may not be true. According to a later genetic analysis, donors in an Asian-associated ancestry cluster had fewer N-insertions in productive TCRs than the roughly 700-donor mean. The 87-base-pair reads could not distinguish some IMGT-functional V segments, including TRBV6-2 and TRBV6-3, so those segments were excluded. In a later analysis, HLA-associated TCR beta chains showed more clonal expansion and lower generation probabilities than non-associated chains that were equally common. According to the authors, the approach could potentially be generalized to other disease states and immunological phenotypes. Correlated functional status among segregating V segments might be attributable to linkage disequilibrium, but an unknown experimental factor could not be ruled out. A group of highly shared sequence variants was considered likely to be a technical artifact of the sequencing pipeline. The only immune exposure information available for the cohort was CMV serostatus. A few of the identified cytomegalovirus-associated TCR beta chains were confirmed in vitro to be specific for cytomegalovirus antigens. Because HLA typing was missing for some donors at each locus, association tests included only the typed subset. This cohort had only TCR beta chains sequenced, and the lack of alpha or paired-chain data limited which features could be detected. When HLA alleles, especially DR and DQ, strongly co-occurred, attributing TCR associations to individual alleles was difficult. While some public TCRs were present in many individuals, most TCR sequences turned up only very rarely across donors. In a later analysis, most CMV-associated TCR beta chains were found to appear HLA-restricted, with HLA associations seemingly driven largely by CMV exposure. An earlier analysis of approximately 590 of the donors showed that most TCR beta V segments appeared in productive rearrangements either about 87% or about 30% of the time, which broadly matched IMGT annotations. In both the original and validation cohorts, the classifier was reported to diagnose cytomegalovirus status with high specificity and sensitivity. A total of some 180 TCR beta chains were listed by the study as associated with cytomegalovirus.

CDR1 and CDR2 (SGHTA, FQGNSA) derive from the germline V gene. Measured from the cysteine to the phenylalanine, the CDR3 is 14 residues long. The entry retains the CDR3 DNA only, 42 bases that are in frame from base 1. The V end gives up 5 bases and the J end 1 base, leaving 4 bases in the junction not matched to a gene. Library creation used the immunoSEQ multiplex PCR assay. For the multiplex PCR, a mixture combining 60 forward primers for TCR Vbeta segments and 13 reverse primers for TCR Jbeta segments was used. The CDR3 region of rearranged TCR beta genes was amplified from genomic DNA by a multiplex PCR assay. On the Illumina HiSeq System, the amplified TCR beta libraries were sequenced as 87-base-pair reads. The study's own analysis went as follows. A later analysis tallied roughly 80 million unique TCR beta chains across the roughly 610 repertoires, and about 12 million of those chains were shared by two or more donors. Raw reads were error-corrected and collapsed into unique sequences by a nearest-neighbor algorithm in which closely related sequences were merged to remove PCR and sequencing errors. CDR3 sequences were aligned to IMGT reference sequences to assign V, D and J gene segments. For a sequence to be retained, at least a six-nucleotide match to both a V gene segment and a J gene segment was required. A rearrangement was called productive if the CDR3 had no stop codons and remained in frame with V and J, and every other rearrangement was called non-productive. Following IMGT convention, CDR3 was defined as the stretch from the second conserved V-encoded cysteine up to the conserved J-encoded phenylalanine. The earlier analysis of roughly 590 of the donors excluded sequences that lacked an unambiguous match to a single V gene segment. An earlier analysis of several hundred of the donors called V segments functional above 56.7% productive rearrangements and segregating when the between-donor standard deviation exceeded 5%. A statistical classification framework was built to diagnose cytomegalovirus status from the catalog of TCR beta chain sequences. In a later analysis, V and J genes were assigned by comparing TCR nucleotide sequences against IMGT/GENE-DB human TR gene sequences. The TCRdist pipeline was used in a later analysis to assign CDR3 sequences and most-parsimonious VDJ recombination scenarios. In a later analysis, each TCR beta chain was defined by its CDR3 amino acid sequence together with its V-gene family, and reads without a unique V-gene family were excluded. In a later analysis, 500 to 700 highly shared, low-generation-probability nucleotide sequences were removed to address suspected cross-contamination and a sequencing artifact. In a later analysis, a clonal expansion index for each public chain was calculated from normalized within-repertoire ranks of inferred template counts. In a later analysis, generation probabilities were computed with a VDJ recombination model fitted to out-of-frame rearrangements, and the resulting probabilities were checked against IGoR. Hypergeometric tests were used in a later analysis to score TCR-TCR, TCR-HLA and TCR-CMV co-occurrence, with a repertoire-size bias correction applied to the TCR pairs. To estimate false discovery rates, a later analysis permuted the HLA or CMV assignments 20 times. In a later analysis, co-occurring TCRs were grouped using DBSCAN, with TCRdist sequence similarity added in when clustering inside HLA-allele-positive subsets. For co-occurrence clustering, repertoires with fewer than 30,000 or more than 120,000 public chains were excluded, along with roughly five repertoires with anomalous nucleotide sharing. TCRdb carries this immuneACCESS record with in-frame sequences only. Its versions omit some clonotypes, under half of them owing to an unresolved V gene in the studies checked, with the rest unexplained. V, J and clone size are taken as reported in that table, and D and trimming were inferred from the DNA itself. This sample has under 150,000 clones in its table, and nearly 80% of those were observed once. 2.5% to 3.5% of the sample is in the top ten clones.

The cohort consisted of 600 to 700 healthy bone marrow donors. All cohort members were sampled while nominally healthy, although unrecorded immune exposures were likely present. The donor was CMV seropositive and belonged to the group of some 290 seropositive cohort members. A peripheral blood sample was provided by each donor, and peripheral blood mononuclear cells were used for TCR beta sequencing. Genomic DNA extraction from the blood cell samples was performed with the Qiagen DNeasy Blood Extraction Kit. Notes on this clone: It lacks a known antigen. One base away there is no much larger clone; base qualities are not given.

Recombination connected TRBV7-2 to TRBJ1-1; the junction holds 7 bases that match TRBD1. The receptor comes from a man aged 40-49 years in good health and CMV-seropositive. Sequences were obtained from PBMCs. The bases are TGTGCCAGCAGCATTACAGGGGCGAACACTGAAGCTTTCTTT. Translated, this gives CASSITGANTEAFF. Full variable domain (CDR3 extended with the reference TRBV7-2 and TRBJ1-1 proteins): GAGVSQSPSNKVTEKGKDVELRCDPISGHTALYWYRQSLGQGLEFLIYFQGNSAPDKSGLPSDRFSAERTGGSVSTLTIQRTQQEDSAVYLCASSITGANTEAFFGQGTRLTVV.